This is a list of T cell receptor beta chains from one sample in a study of blood T cell repertoires in COVID-19. Only in-frame clones appear in the TCRdb table, and some are missing; sequencing was by immunoSEQ multiplex PCR. Counted here are some 300,000 clones, around 87% occurring once; the ten biggest clones make up 1% to 1.5%. The sequenced material came from peripheral blood. These receptors were collected from a man between 65 and 85 years old with acute or convalescent COVID-19. Both conserved end residues are part of each CDR3. A D gene is named only where the DNA matches it firmly. Clone size is given for some rows only: seen once, a few or many times, or a class if the clone is expanded.

cdr3_nt cdr3_aa clone_size v_call d_call j_call
TGCGCCAGCAGCGGTACAGGGGACTATGGCTACACCTTC CASSGTGDYGYTF - TRBV5-1 TRBD1 TRBJ1-2
TGTGCCAGCAGTTCTCAGACTCAAAGTAATCAGCCCCAGCATTTT CASSSQTQSNQPQHF - TRBV6-5 - TRBJ1-5
TGTGCCAGCAGCGGACAGGGGGCACGCCAGCCCCAGCATTTT CASSGQGARQPQHF - TRBV7-2 TRBD1 TRBJ1-5
TGTGCCATCAGTGAGTTAGGGGGCCTTGGGGGGAACACTGAAGCTTTCTTT CAISELGGLGGNTEAFF - TRBV10-3 TRBD1 TRBJ1-1
TGTGCCAGCTCAGGACAGGGTAATCAGCCCCAGCATTTT CASSGQGNQPQHF - TRBV18 TRBD1 TRBJ1-5
TGTGCCACGTGCCCGGGGGATAATGAAAAACTGTTTTTT CATCPGDNEKLFF - TRBV10-3 - TRBJ1-4
TGTGCCAGCAGCCCCGCTTCCGGGAAACTCACCGGGGAGCTGTTTTTT CASSPASGKLTGELFF - TRBV5-4 - TRBJ2-2
TGTGCCAGCAGCTCAAGACAGGGGGCAAGGACCGGGGAGCTGTTTTTT CASSSRQGARTGELFF once TRBV11-3 TRBD1 TRBJ2-2
TGTGCCAGCAGCTTATTAGGGGGTCGGAACACTGAAGCTTTCTTT CASSLLGGRNTEAFF - TRBV7-2 - TRBJ1-1
TGTGCCAGCAGCCCAGGACTAGCGGGAATCTATGAGCAGTTCTTC CASSPGLAGIYEQFF - TRBV7-7 TRBD2 TRBJ2-1
TGCGCCAGCAGCCAAGGGACAGGGGGCGAAAAACTGTTTTTT CASSQGTGGEKLFF - TRBV4-3 TRBD1 TRBJ1-4
TGTGCCAGCAGCTGGGGGCAGGCCCTAGGTGGCTACACCTTC CASSWGQALGGYTF once TRBV5-4 - TRBJ1-2
TGTGCCAGTAGTTGGCCTCGGGGTCCCTCCTACAATGAGCAGTTCTTC CASSWPRGPSYNEQFF - TRBV19 - TRBJ2-1
TGTGCCAGCAGCACCCCTGGGGCTGAGCAGTTCTTC CASSTPGAEQFF - TRBV27 - TRBJ2-1
TGTGCCAGCAGCTTCAACAGGGGGAACACTGAAGCTTTCTTT CASSFNRGNTEAFF few TRBV5-5 TRBD1 TRBJ1-1
TGTGCCATCAGGAAACTAGCGGACTCCTACGAGCAGTACTTC CAIRKLADSYEQYF - TRBV10-3 TRBD2 TRBJ2-7
TGTGCCAGCACCCTAACCCAGGTTCGAATCGAGCAGTACTTC CASTLTQVRIEQYF - TRBV5-5 - TRBJ2-7
TGCAGTGCTAGTGACGGGGACCAAGAGACCCAGTACTTC CSASDGDQETQYF - TRBV20-1 - TRBJ2-5
TGCGCCAGCAGCCAAGATTTGACTAGTCAAGAGCAGTACTTC CASSQDLTSQEQYF - TRBV4-3 - TRBJ2-7
TGTGCCAGCAGCCAAGAGACAGGGAACACTGAAGCTTTCTTT CASSQETGNTEAFF - TRBV7-2 - TRBJ1-1
TGTGCCAGCAGCTTCAGGGGGGATAGCACAGATACGCAGTATTTT CASSFRGDSTDTQYF - TRBV5-4 - TRBJ2-3
TGCGCCAGCAGCTCACAGGGGGGTCCTGAAGCTTTCTTT CASSSQGGPEAFF - TRBV5-1 TRBD1 TRBJ1-1
TGTGCCAGCTCCAGACAGGGAGTGAACACTGAAGCTTTCTTT CASSRQGVNTEAFF - TRBV18 TRBD1 TRBJ1-1
TGTGCCAGCAGTTACTCGAATAACAGGGGTTACGAGCAGTACTTC CASSYSNNRGYEQYF once TRBV6-2/TRBV6-3 TRBD1 TRBJ2-7
TGTGCCAGCAGGGGCCCCGGGGGGCCTACTACCGAGCAGTACTTC CASRGPGGPTTEQYF - TRBV7-9 - TRBJ2-7
TGTGCCAGCAGCCAAGGGCGGGGGTATGGTGAGACCCAGTACTTC CASSQGRGYGETQYF - TRBV3-1/TRBV3-2 TRBD2 TRBJ2-5
TGTGCCAGCAGCCAAGAACTAAGAGACAGAAGATTACATGGCTACACCTTC CASSQELRDRRLHGYTF - TRBV3-1/TRBV3-2 - TRBJ1-2
TGTGCCAGTAGTATAGGGGGAAGGTGGGAGGTGACCACCGGGGAGCTGTTTTTT CASSIGGRWEVTTGELFF - TRBV19 - TRBJ2-2
TGTGCCAGCAGCTTAGCGGGGCTAGCGGGAGTTGAGCAGTTCTTC CASSLAGLAGVEQFF - TRBV7-6 TRBD2 TRBJ2-1
TGTGCCTGGAGTTCTCGACAGGGTGGGGTGGGGCCCCAGCATTTT CAWSSRQGGVGPQHF once TRBV30 TRBD1 TRBJ1-5
TGCGCCAGCTGGCGGCTCCCGGACAAGGCGGTCGAGCAGTTCTTC CASWRLPDKAVEQFF - TRBV5-1 - TRBJ2-1
TGCAGCGGGAGGGGGCTCGGAAGCACTGAAGCTTTCTTT CSGRGLGSTEAFF few TRBV29-1 TRBD1 TRBJ1-1
TGTGCCAGCTCACATGGACAGGCAGAAGAGACCCAGTACTTC CASSHGQAEETQYF - TRBV18 TRBD1 TRBJ2-5
TGTGCCACGGGCGGGGACGGCGGAAGCACAGATACGCAGTATTTT CATGGDGGSTDTQYF - TRBV28 - TRBJ2-3
TGTGCCAGCAGCCGGGGCGCACGCTACGAGCAGTACTTC CASSRGARYEQYF - TRBV7-8 - TRBJ2-7
TGTGCCAGCAGTGAAATCTTCGGTCGAGAGACCCAGTACTTC CASSEIFGRETQYF - TRBV6-1 - TRBJ2-5
TGTGCCAGCTCACCGTTGGGGAGCTCCTACGAGCAGTACTTC CASSPLGSSYEQYF - TRBV18 - TRBJ2-7
TGTGCCAGCAGCCATAGACCTGAAGTCGGGGAGCAGTACTTC CASSHRPEVGEQYF - TRBV3-1/TRBV3-2 - TRBJ2-7
TGTGCCAGTACACGGGGGTTGAGCAATCAGCCCCAGCATTTT CASTRGLSNQPQHF few TRBV19 - TRBJ1-5
TGTGCCATCAGATTACAGGGGAGCGGCACTGAAGCTTTCTTT CAIRLQGSGTEAFF once TRBV10-3 TRBD1 TRBJ1-1
TGTGCCATCAGTGAGAGGGGGACAGGGCTCCCTGGAAACACCATATATTTT CAISERGTGLPGNTIYF - TRBV10-3 TRBD1 TRBJ1-3
TGTGCCAGCAGTTACCCAGAAAGGGGCTATACGCAGTATTTT CASSYPERGYTQYF few TRBV6-6 - TRBJ2-3
TGTGCCAGCAGCCCCACGCTAGCGGGGGGGATTAAAACCCAGTACTTC CASSPTLAGGIKTQYF - TRBV7-2 TRBD2 TRBJ2-5
TGTGCCTGGAGTGCCGGGACTAGCGGGAGAGAGACCCAGTACTTC CAWSAGTSGRETQYF - TRBV30 TRBD2 TRBJ2-5
TGTGCAAGTCGCTTGCTAGGTCGAGATGAGCAGTTCTTC CASRLLGRDEQFF - TRBV12-2 - TRBJ2-1
TGCAGCGTTCGGACAGGGGTCACCGGGGAGCTGTTTTTT CSVRTGVTGELFF - TRBV29-1 TRBD1 TRBJ2-2
TGCGCCAGCAGTGAGTCCGTCGGGAGCACTTCTGATACGCAGTATTTT CASSESVGSTSDTQYF - TRBV10-1 - TRBJ2-3
TGTGCCAGCAGCTTATTTGGTGATAGTCCTATAGCAACTGAGCAGTTCTTC CASSLFGDSPIATEQFF - TRBV7-9 - TRBJ2-1
TGTGCCAGCAGCCCCCGGACAGGGTGGCACGAGCAGTACTTC CASSPRTGWHEQYF - TRBV7-9 TRBD1 TRBJ2-7
TGTGCCAGCAGCAGACAGAGCCAAAACTATGGCTACACCTTC CASSRQSQNYGYTF - TRBV21-1 - TRBJ1-2
TGTGCCAGCAGCTCTTGGAGTATGAGGCAGCCTCAGTACTTC CASSSWSMRQPQYF - TRBV5-8 - TRBJ2-7